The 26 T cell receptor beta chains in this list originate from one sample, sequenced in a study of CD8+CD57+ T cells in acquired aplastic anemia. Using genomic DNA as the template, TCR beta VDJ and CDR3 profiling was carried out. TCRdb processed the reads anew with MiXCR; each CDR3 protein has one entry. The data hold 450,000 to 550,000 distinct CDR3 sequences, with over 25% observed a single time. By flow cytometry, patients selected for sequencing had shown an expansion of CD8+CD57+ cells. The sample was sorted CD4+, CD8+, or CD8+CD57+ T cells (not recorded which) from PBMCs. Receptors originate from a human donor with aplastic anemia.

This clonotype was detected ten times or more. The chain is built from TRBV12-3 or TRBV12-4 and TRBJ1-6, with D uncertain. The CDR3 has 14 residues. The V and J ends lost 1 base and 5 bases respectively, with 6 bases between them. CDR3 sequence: CASSLGMNNSPLHF. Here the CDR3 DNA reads TGTGCCAGCAGTTTAGGTATGAATAATTCACCCCTCCACTTT.

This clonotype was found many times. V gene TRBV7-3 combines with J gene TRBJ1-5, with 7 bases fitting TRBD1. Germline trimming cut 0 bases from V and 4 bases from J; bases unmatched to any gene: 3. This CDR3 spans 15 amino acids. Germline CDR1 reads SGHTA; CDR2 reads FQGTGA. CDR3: CASSLTGTANQPQHF. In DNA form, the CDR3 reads TGTGCCAGCAGCTTAACTGGGACAGCAAATCAGCCCCAGCATTTT.

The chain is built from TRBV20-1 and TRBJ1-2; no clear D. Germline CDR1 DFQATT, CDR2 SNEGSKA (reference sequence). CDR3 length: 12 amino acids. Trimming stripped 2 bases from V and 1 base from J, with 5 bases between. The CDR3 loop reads CSARPINYGYTF. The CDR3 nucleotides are TGCAGTGCTAGACCAATTAACTATGGCTACACCTTC.

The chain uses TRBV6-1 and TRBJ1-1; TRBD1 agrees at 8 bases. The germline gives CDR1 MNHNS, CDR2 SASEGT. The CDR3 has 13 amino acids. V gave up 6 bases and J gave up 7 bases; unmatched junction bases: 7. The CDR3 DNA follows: TGTGCCAGCAGAGGGACAGGAGGTAGTGAAGCTTTCTTT. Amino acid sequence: CASRGTGGSEAFF.

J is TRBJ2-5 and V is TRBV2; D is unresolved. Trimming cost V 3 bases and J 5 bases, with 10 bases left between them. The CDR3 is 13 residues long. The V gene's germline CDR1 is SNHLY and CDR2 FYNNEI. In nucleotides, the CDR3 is TGTGCCAGCAGTGAGGGGTTGCGGGAGACCCAGTACTTC. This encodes CASSEGLRETQYF.

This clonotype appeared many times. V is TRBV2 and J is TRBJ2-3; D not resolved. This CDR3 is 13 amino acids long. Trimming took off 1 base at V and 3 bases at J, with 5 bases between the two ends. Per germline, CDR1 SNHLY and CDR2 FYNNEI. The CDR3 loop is CASSEGHTDTQYF. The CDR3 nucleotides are TGTGCCAGCAGTGAAGGACATACAGATACGCAGTATTTT.

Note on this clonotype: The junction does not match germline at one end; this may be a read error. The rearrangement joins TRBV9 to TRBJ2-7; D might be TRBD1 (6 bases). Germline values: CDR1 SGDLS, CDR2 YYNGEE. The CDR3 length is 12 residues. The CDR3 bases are TGCGCCAGCAGCCAGGGGATGTACGAGCAGTACTTC. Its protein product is CASSQGMYEQYF.

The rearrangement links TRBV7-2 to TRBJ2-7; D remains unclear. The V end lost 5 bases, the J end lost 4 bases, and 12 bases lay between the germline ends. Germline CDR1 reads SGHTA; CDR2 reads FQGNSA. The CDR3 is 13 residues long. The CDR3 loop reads CASSPLIDYEQYF. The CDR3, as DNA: TGTGCCAGCAGCCCGTTGATTGATTACGAGCAGTACTTC.

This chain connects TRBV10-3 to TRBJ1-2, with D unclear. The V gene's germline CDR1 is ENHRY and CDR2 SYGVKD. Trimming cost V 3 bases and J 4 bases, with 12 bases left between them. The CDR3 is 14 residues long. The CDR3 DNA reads TGTGCCATCAGTGATCCTGAGGGATCCTATGGCTACACCTTC. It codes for CAISDPEGSYGYTF.

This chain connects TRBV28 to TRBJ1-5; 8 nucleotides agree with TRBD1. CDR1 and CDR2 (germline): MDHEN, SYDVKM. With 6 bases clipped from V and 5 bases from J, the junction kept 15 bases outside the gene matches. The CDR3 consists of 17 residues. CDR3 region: CASRNVQGAAVYQPQHF. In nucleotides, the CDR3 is TGTGCCAGCAGGAACGTCCAGGGGGCAGCAGTTTATCAGCCCCAGCATTTT.

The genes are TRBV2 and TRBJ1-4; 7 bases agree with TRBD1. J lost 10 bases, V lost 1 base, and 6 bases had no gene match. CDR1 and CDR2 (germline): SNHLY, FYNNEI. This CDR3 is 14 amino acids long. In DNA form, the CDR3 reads TGTGCCAGCAGTGAAGGTGGGACAGATTTAAAACTGTTTTTT. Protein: CASSEGGTDLKLFF.

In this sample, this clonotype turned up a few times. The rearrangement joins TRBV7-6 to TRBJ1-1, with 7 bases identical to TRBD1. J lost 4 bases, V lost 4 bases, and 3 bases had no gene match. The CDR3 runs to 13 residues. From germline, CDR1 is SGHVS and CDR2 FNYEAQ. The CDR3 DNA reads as TGTGCCAGCAGCTCAAGGACAGGCACTGAAGCTTTCTTT. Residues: CASSSRTGTEAFF. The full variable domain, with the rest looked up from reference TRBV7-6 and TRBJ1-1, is GAGVSQSPRYKVTKRGQDVALRCDPISGHVSLYWYRQALGQGPEFLTYFNYEAQQDKSGLPNDRFSAERPEGSISTLTIQRTEQRDSAMYRCASSSRTGTEAFFGQGTRLTVV.

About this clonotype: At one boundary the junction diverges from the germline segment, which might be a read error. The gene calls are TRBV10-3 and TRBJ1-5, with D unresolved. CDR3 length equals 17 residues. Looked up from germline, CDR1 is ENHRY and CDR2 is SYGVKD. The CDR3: CAVSASSAEGGNQPQHF. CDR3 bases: TGTGCCGTCAGCGCTTCGTCGGCAGAGGGAGGCAATCAGCCCCAGCATTTT.

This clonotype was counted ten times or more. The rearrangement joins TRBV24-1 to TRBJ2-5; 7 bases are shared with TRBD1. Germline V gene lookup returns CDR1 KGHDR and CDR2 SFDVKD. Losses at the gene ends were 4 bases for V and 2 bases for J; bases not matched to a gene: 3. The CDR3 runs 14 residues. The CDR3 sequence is CATSDGTVQETQYF. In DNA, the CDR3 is TGTGCCACCAGTGACGGGACAGTACAAGAGACCCAGTACTTC.

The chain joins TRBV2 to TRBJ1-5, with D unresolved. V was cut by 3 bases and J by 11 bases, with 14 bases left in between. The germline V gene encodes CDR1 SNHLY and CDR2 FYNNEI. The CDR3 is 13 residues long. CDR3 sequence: CASSDISGETQHF. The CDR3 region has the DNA TGTGCCAGCAGTGATATTAGCGGGGAGACCCAGCATTTT.

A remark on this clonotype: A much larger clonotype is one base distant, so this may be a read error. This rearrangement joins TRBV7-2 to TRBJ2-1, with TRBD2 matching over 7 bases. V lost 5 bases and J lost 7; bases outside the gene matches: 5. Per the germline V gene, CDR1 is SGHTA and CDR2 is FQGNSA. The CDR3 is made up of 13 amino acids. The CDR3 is CASSGRARNEQFF. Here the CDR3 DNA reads TGTGCCAGCAGCGGGAGGGCTCGGAATGAGCAGTTCTTC.

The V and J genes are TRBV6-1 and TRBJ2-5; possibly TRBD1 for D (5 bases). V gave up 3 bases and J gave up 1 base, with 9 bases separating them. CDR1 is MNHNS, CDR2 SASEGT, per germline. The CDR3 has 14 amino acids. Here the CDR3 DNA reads TGTGCCAGCAGTGACAGGGTTCTCCAAGAGACCCAGTACTTC. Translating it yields CASSDRVLQETQYF.

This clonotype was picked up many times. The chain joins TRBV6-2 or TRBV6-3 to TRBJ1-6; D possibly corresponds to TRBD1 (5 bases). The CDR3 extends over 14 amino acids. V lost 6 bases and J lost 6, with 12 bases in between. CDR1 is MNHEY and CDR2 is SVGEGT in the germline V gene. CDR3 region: CASSQGIFNSPLHF. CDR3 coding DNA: TGTGCCAGCAGCCAGGGTATTTTTAATTCACCCCTCCACTTT.

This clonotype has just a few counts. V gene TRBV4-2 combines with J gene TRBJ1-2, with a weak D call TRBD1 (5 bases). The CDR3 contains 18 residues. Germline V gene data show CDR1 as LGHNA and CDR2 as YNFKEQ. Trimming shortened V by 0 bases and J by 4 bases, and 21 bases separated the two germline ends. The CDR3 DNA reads TGTGCCAGCAGCCAAGAAGCTTGGGGGACCTCAAATCTCTATGGCTACACCTTC. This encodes CASSQEAWGTSNLYGYTF.

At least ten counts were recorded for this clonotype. The CDR3 nucleotides read TGTGCCAGCAGCCGAGAACAGGGGTCCTATGGCTACACCTTC. Encoded protein: CASSREQGSYGYTF. The chain employs TRBV7-9 and TRBJ1-2; TRBD1 matches 7 bases. CDR1 and CDR2 (germline): SEHNR, FQNEAQ (reference sequence). The CDR3 has 14 residues. Trimming took 5 bases from V and 4 from J; bases not matched to a gene: 7.

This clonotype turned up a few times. In DNA form, the CDR3 reads TGTGCCAGCAGCCTTGACTGGATTGAAGAGACCCAGTACTTC. Protein: CASSLDWIEETQYF. This chain joins TRBV9 and TRBJ2-5; no clear D. CDR1 and CDR2 from the germline V gene are SGDLS and YYNGEE. Trimming removed 4 bases from V and 3 bases from J, with 13 bases in between. This CDR3 has 14 residues. Filled out from reference TRBV9 and TRBJ2-5, the complete variable domain reads DSGVTQTPKHLITATGQRVTLRCSPRSGDLSVYWYQQSLDQGLQFLIQYYNGEERAKGNILERFSAQQFPDLHSELNLSSLELGDSALYFCASSLDWIEETQYFGPGTRLLVL.

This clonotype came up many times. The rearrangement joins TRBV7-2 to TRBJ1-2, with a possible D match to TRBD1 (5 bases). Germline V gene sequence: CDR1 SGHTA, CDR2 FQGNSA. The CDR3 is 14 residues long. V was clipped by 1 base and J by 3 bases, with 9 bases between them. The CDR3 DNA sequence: TGTGCCAGCAGCTTAGGTGGGGGTTACTATGGCTACACCTTC. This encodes CASSLGGGYYGYTF.

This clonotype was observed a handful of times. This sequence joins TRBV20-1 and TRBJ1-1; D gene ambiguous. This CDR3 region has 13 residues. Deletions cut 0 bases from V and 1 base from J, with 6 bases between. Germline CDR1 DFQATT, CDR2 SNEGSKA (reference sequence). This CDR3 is CSARETANTEAFF. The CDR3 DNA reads TGCAGTGCTAGAGAGACGGCGAACACTGAAGCTTTCTTT.

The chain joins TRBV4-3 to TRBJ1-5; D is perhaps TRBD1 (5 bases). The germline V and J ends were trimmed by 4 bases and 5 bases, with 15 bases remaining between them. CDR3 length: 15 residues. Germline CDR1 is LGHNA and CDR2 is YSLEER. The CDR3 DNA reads TGCGCCAGCAGCCCGACCGACAGACCCTATCAGCCCCAGCATTTT. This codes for CASSPTDRPYQPQHF.

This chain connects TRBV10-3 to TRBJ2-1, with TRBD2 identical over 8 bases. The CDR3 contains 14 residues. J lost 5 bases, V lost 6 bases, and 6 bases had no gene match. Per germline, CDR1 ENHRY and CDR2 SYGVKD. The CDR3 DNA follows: TGTGCCATCAGACTTGAGCGGGAGCACAATGAGCAGTTCTTC. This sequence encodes CAIRLEREHNEQFF.

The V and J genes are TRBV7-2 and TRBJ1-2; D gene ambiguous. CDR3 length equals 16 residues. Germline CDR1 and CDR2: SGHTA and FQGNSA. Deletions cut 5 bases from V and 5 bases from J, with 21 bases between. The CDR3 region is CASSQEGTSTGYGYTF. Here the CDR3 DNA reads TGTGCCAGCAGCCAAGAAGGTACCTCGACTGGATATGGCTACACCTTC. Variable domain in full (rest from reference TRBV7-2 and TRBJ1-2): GAGVSQSPSNKVTEKGKDVELRCDPISGHTALYWYRQSLGQGLEFLIYFQGNSAPDKSGLPSDRFSAERTGGSVSTLTIQRTQQEDSAVYLCASSQEGTSTGYGYTFGSGTRLTVV.